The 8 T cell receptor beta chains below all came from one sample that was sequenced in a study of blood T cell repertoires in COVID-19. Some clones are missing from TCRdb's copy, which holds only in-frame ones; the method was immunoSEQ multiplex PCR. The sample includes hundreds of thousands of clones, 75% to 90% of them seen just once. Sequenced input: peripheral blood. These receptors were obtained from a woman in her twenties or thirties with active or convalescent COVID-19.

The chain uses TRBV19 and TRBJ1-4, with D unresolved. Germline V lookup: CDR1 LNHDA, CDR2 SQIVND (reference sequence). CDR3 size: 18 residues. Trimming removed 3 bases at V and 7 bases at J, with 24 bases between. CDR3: CASSIAAEFLPEGEKLFF. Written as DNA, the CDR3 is TGTGCCAGTAGTATCGCAGCAGAATTTCTCCCCGAGGGTGAAAAACTGTTTTTT.

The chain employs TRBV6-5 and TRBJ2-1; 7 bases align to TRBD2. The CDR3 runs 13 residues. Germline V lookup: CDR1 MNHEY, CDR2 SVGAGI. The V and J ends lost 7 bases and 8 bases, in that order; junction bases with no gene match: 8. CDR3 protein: CASMEGGFDEQFF. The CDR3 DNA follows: TGTGCCAGCATGGAGGGAGGGTTCGATGAGCAGTTCTTC.

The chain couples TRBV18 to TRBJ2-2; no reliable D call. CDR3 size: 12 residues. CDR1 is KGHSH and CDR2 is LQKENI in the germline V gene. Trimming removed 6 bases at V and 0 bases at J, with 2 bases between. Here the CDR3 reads CASSSNTGELFF. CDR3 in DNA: TGTGCCAGCTCCTCGAACACCGGGGAGCTGTTTTTT.

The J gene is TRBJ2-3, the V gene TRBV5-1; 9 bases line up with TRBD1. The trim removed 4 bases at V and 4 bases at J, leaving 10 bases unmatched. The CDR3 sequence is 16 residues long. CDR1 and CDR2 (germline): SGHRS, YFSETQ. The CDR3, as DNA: TGCGCCAGCAGCGCCGGGGACAGGGATTTTGCAGATACGCAGTATTTT. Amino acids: CASSAGDRDFADTQYF.

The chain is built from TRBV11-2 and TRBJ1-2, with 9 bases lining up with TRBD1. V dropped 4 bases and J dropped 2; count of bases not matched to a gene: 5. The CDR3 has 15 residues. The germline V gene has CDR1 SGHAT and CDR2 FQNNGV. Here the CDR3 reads CASSSFTGGNYGYTF. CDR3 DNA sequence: TGTGCCAGCAGCTCCTTCACAGGGGGCAACTATGGCTACACCTTC.

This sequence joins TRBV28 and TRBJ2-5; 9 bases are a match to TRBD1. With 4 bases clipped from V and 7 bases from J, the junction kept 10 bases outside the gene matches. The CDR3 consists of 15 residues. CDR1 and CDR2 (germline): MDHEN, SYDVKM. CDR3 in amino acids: CASSSPGTGLGTQYF. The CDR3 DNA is TGTGCCAGCAGTTCCCCCGGGACAGGGTTAGGGACCCAGTACTTC.

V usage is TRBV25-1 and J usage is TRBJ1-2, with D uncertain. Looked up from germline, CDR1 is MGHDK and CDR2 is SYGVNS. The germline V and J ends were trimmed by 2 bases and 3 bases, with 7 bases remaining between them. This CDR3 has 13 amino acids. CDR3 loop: CASSEGLDYGYTF. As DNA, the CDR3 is TGTGCCAGCAGTGAAGGGCTGGACTATGGCTACACCTTC.

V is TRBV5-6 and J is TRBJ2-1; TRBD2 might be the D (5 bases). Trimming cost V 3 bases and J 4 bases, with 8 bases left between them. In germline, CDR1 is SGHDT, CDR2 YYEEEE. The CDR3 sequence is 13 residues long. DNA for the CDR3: TGTGCCAGCAGCTCCGGGGTGTACAATGAGCAGTTCTTC. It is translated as CASSSGVYNEQFF.